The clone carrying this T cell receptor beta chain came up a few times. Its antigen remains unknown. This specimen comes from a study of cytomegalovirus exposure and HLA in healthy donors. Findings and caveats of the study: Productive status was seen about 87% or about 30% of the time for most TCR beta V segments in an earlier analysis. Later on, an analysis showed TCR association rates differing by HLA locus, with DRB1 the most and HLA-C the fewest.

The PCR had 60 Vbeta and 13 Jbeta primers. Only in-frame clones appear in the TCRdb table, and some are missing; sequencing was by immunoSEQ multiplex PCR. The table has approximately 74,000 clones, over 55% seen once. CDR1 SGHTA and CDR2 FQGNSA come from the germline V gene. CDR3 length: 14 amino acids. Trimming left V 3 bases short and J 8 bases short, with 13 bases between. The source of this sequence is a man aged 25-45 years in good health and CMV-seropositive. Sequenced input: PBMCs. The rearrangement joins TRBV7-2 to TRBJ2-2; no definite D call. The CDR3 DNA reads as TGTGCCAGCAGCTTCCGCCCGGCGGATGGGGAGCTGTTTTTT. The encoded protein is CASSFRPADGELFF.